This TCR beta chain was recovered during a study of blood T cell repertoires in COVID-19. Sequencing used immunoSEQ multiplex PCR; TCRdb keeps in-frame clones, though not all of them. The table shows approximately 91,000 clones, with about 85% occurring only once. Germline-derived CDR1 and CDR2 are SGHVS and FQNEAQ. V was pared by 3 bases and J by 10 bases, with 15 bases between. The CDR3 is 13 residues long. The material sequenced was peripheral blood. The chain combines TRBV7-8 with TRBJ2-5, with D maybe TRBD2 (7 bases). The TCR comes from a man between 65 and 85 years old with acute or convalescent COVID-19. The CDR3 protein is CASSLRGSGDQYF. The CDR3 DNA is TGTGCCAGCAGCTTGAGGGGGAGCGGGGACCAGTACTTC. Based on the CDR3 plus reference TRBV7-8 and TRBJ2-5, the full variable domain is GAGVSQSPRYKVAKRGQDVALRCDPISGHVSLFWYQQALGQGPEFLTYFQNEAQLDKSGLPSDRFFAERPEGSVSTLKIQRTQQEDSAVYLCASSLRGSGDQYFGPGTRLLVL.